Each of the 12 T cell receptor gamma chains below was sequenced from the same sample in a study of gamma-delta chains in newborns, infants, children. TCRdb made new clone calls on the reads using CATT. The table lists 2,600 or so gamma-chain clones, about 47% of them singletons. Sequenced sample: blood. These receptors originate from a child who was a newborn, infant or young child, either healthy, febrile or measles-vaccinated (not recorded which).

To note about this clone: A much larger clone lies one base from this, so it may be a read error. Other DNA sequences in the sample encode the same CDR3. V usage is TRGV4 and J usage is TRGJ1 or TRGJ2. The J gene is not listed in TCRdb, so it was assigned here from a DNA match to germline. V shed 0 bases and J 0 bases; nucleotides not matched to a gene: 2. The CDR3 has 14 amino acids. CDR1 is EGSTGY, CDR2 YDSYTSSV, per germline. The CDR3 region has the DNA TGTGCCACCTGGGATGGGTCGAATTATTATAAGAAACTCTTT. This translates into CATWDGSNYYKKLF.

This clone showed up just once. The chain recombines TRGV5 with TRGJ1 or TRGJ2. TCRdb gives no J gene; it was assigned here by matching the DNA to germline. CDR1 is VINAFY, CDR2 YDVSNSKD, per germline. V was clipped by 6 bases and J by 6 bases; unmatched bases: 8. The CDR3 runs 12 residues. The CDR3 DNA reads as TGTGCCACCTGGCTCCAGGGTTATAAGAAACTCTTT. It is translated as CATWLQGYKKLF.

The CDR3 region is CATWDGLIHYYKKLF. CDR3 nucleotides: TGTGCCACCTGGGATGGGCTAATCCATTATTATAAGAAACTCTTT. The chain employs TRGV4 and TRGJ1 or TRGJ2. TCRdb does not report a J gene; here it was assigned by matching the DNA to germline references. The CDR3 sequence is 15 residues long. Germline CDR1 reads EGSTGY; CDR2 reads YDSYTSSV. J lost 2 bases, V lost 0 bases, and 7 bases had no gene match.

This chain uses TRGV8 with TRGJ1 or TRGJ2. Because TCRdb records no J gene, it was assigned here through a match of the DNA to germline. Per germline, CDR1 VENAVY and CDR2 YDSYNSRV. J gave up 6 bases and V 0 bases, and 5 bases lay outside the gene matches. The CDR3 extends over 13 amino acids. CDR3 residues: CATWDRRCYKKLF. The CDR3 DNA reads as TGTGCCACCTGGGATAGGCGTTGTTATAAGAAACTCTTT.

The gene calls are TRGV4 and TRGJ1 or TRGJ2. TCRdb leaves out the J gene; it was filled in here by matching the DNA to germline. Trimming at V came to 4 bases and at J to 0 bases, leaving 12 bases not matched to a gene. The CDR3 totals 16 residues. From germline, CDR1 is EGSTGY and CDR2 YDSYTSSV. DNA of the CDR3: TGTGCCACCTGGGAAAATTCCGCCTGGAATTATTATAAGAAACTCTTT. Encoded protein: CATWENSAWNYYKKLF.

This chain links TRGV2 with TRGJP1. TCRdb gives no J gene; it was assigned here by matching the DNA to germline. Germline lookup yields CDR1 EGSNGY and CDR2 YDSYNSKV. J gave up 1 base and V 8 bases, and 4 bases lay outside the gene matches. The length of the CDR3 is 13 residues. CDR3 amino acids: CATSITTGWFKIF. The CDR3 region has the DNA TGTGCCACCTCAATTACCACTGGTTGGTTCAAGATATTT.

This clone was picked up a small number of times. J is TRGJ1 or TRGJ2 and V is TRGV3. The CDR3 extends over 16 amino acids. Germline V gene sequence: CDR1 VTNTFY, CDR2 YDVSTARD (reference sequence). J was trimmed by 6 bases and V by 3 bases; bases with no gene match: 17. Here the CDR3 DNA reads TGTGCCACCTGGGACCACTTTGAGAGATTAGGTTATAAGAAACTCTTT. It encodes CATWDHFERLGYKKLF.

To note about this clone: One base away lies a much larger clone, so this may be a sequencing read error. This chain joins TRGV4 and TRGJ1 or TRGJ2. Assignment of the J gene here rests on matching the DNA to germline, because TCRdb gives none. The CDR3 consists of 11 residues. V shed 6 bases and J 2 bases; nucleotides not matched to a gene: 1. The germline gives CDR1 EGSTGY, CDR2 YDSYTSSV. The CDR3 here is CATWHYYKKLF. CDR3 sequence (DNA): TGTGCCACCTGGCATTATTATAAGAAACTCTTT.

This clone occurred a few times. The rearrangement links TRGV3 to TRGJ1 or TRGJ2. The J gene is not listed in TCRdb, so it was assigned here from a DNA match to germline. V gave up 1 base and J gave up 4 bases; unmatched junction bases: 7. The CDR3 totals 14 residues. Germline CDR1 reads VTNTFY; CDR2 reads YDVSTARD (reference sequence). The CDR3 nucleotides read TGTGCCACCTGGGACAGCCTGACCTATTATAAGAAACTCTTT. It codes for CATWDSLTYYKKLF.

To note about this clone: Other DNA sequences in the sample encode the same CDR3. The V gene is TRGV9, the J gene TRGJ1 or TRGJ2. Germline matching of the DNA provided the J gene here, since TCRdb leaves it blank. This CDR3 has 13 residues. The V gene's germline CDR1 is GITISATS and CDR2 ISYDGTV (reference sequence). Losses at the gene ends were 1 base for V and 3 bases for J; bases not matched to a gene: 3. In DNA form, the CDR3 reads TGTGCCTTGTGGGAGGTCCCTTATTATAAGAAACTCTTT. Translating gives CALWEVPYYKKLF.

This chain links TRGV3 with TRGJ1 or TRGJ2. The J gene, missing from TCRdb, was assigned here through DNA to germline matching. This CDR3 contains 13 residues. V lost 3 bases to trimming and J lost 3 bases; unmatched junction nucleotides: 5. In germline, CDR1 is VTNTFY, CDR2 YDVSTARD (reference sequence). CDR3 sequence (DNA): TGTGCCACCTGGGACGGGGCTTATTATAAGAAACTCTTT. Translating it yields CATWDGAYYKKLF.

This clone was picked up a small number of times. This sample also contains other DNA sequences that code for the same CDR3. The gene calls are TRGV4 and TRGJ1 or TRGJ2. In the absence of a J gene in TCRdb, the DNA was matched to germline to assign it here. Germline CDR1 is EGSTGY and CDR2 is YDSYTSSV. V shed 1 base and J 12 bases; nucleotides not matched to a gene: 6. This CDR3 has 11 amino acids. The DNA of the CDR3 is TGTGCCACCTGGGATGGCCGGGGGAAACTCTTT. Translation: CATWDGRGKLF.